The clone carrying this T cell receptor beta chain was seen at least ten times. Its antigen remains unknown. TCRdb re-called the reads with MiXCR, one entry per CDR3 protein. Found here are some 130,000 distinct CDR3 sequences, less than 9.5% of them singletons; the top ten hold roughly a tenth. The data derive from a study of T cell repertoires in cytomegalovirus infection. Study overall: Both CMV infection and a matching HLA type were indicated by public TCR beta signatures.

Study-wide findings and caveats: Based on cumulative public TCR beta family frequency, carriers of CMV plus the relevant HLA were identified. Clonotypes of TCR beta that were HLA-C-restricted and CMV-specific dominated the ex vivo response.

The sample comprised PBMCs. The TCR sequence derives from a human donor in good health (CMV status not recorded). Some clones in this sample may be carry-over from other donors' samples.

In DNA, the CDR3 is TGTGCCAGCAGCGGGACACAATACGAGCAGTACTTC. Its translation is CASSGTQYEQYF. The genes are TRBV2 and TRBJ2-7; possible D gene TRBD1, 6 bases. The V and J ends lost 6 bases and 4 bases respectively, with 10 bases between them. Germline V lookup: CDR1 SNHLY, CDR2 FYNNEI. This CDR3 is 12 amino acids long.